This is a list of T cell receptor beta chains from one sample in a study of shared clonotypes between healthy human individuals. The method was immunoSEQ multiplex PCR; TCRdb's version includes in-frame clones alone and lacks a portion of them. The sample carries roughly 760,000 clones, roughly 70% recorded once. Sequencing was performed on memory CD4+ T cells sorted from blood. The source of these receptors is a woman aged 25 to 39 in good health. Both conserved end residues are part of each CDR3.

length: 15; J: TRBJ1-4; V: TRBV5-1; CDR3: CASSRTGPTNEKLFF
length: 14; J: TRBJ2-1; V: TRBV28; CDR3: CASSRRRDYNEQFF
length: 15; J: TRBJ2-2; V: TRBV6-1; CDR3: CASSAGRVNTGELFF
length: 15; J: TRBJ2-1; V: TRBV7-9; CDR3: CAIPGASGRWNEQFF
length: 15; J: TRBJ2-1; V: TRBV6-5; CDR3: CASSAFWTGINEQFF
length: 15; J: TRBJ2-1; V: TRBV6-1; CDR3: CASSDLAGPYNEQFF
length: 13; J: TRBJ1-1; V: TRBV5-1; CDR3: CASSLTRGPEAFF
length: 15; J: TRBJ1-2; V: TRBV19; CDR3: CASSSPGGANYGYTF
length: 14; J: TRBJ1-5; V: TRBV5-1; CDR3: CASSKDGSNQPQHF
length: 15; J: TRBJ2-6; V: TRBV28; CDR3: CASRRRSSGANVLTF
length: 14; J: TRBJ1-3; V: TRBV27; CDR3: CASSKGSFGNTIYF
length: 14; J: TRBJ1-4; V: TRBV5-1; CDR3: CASSLAGGSEKLFF
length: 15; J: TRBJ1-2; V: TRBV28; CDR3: CASRETGTVLYGYTF
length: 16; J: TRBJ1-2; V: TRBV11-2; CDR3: CASSAGQGGSAYGYTF
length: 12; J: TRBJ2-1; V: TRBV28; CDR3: CASQGSGFKGFF